Below, 20 T cell receptor beta chains from the same sample are listed, as sequenced in a study of control samples from healthy donors and cancer patients. TCRdb's copy holds only in-frame clones and misses some; the assay was immunoSEQ multiplex PCR. The table has around 130,000 clones, 75% to 95% seen once; the top ten hold more than 2%. The sample consisted of blood. Receptor source: a man between 18 and 29 years old in good health.

The chain couples TRBV18 to TRBJ1-3; D remains ambiguous. V was clipped by 3 bases and J by 2 bases, with 2 bases between them. The CDR3 extends over 12 amino acids. The germline V gene has CDR1 KGHSH and CDR2 LQKENI. Written as DNA, the CDR3 is TGTGCCAGCTCACCGACTGGAAACACCATATATTTT. The encoded protein is CASSPTGNTIYF.

The genes are TRBV19 and TRBJ1-1, with unresolved D. V shed 4 bases and J shed 9 bases, with 12 bases lying between them. This CDR3 comprises 12 residues. CDR1 is LNHDA and CDR2 is SQIVND in the germline V gene (reference sequence). The CDR3 reads CASSTLASKAFF. CDR3 nucleotides: TGTGCCAGTAGTACCCTCGCTTCTAAAGCTTTCTTT.

This clone was counted a few times. The chain combines TRBV2 with TRBJ1-5; weak D call: TRBD1 (5 bases). There are 14 residues in the CDR3. The germline V gene encodes CDR1 SNHLY and CDR2 FYNNEI. Trimming removed 4 bases at V and 4 bases at J, with 11 bases between. This CDR3 is CASSVDSFNQPQHF. CDR3 coding DNA: TGTGCCAGCAGTGTCGACAGCTTTAATCAGCCCCAGCATTTT.

This sequence joins TRBV19 and TRBJ1-4, with 9 bases identical to TRBD1. This CDR3 is built from 13 residues. The germline CDR1 and CDR2 sequences are LNHDA and SQIVND (reference sequence). The V segment lost 9 bases and the J segment 8 bases; nucleotides outside the gene matches: 7. The CDR3 DNA reads as TGTGCCAGCGGACAGGGGATTTGGGAAAAACTGTTTTTT. Its translation: CASGQGIWEKLFF.

V gene TRBV18 combines with J gene TRBJ2-7, with 8 bases lining up with TRBD1. V shed 4 bases, J shed 2 bases, and the junction held 1 base outside the gene matches. This CDR3 is built from 13 residues. Germline V gives CDR1 KGHSH, CDR2 LQKENI. CDR3 amino acids: CASSQGQAYEQYV. The CDR3 DNA sequence: TGTGCCAGCTCACAGGGACAGGCCTACGAGCAGTACGTC.

V and J are TRBV5-4 and TRBJ2-6, with D possibly being TRBD2 (6 bases). CDR1 SGHNT and CDR2 YYREEE come from the germline V gene (reference sequence). The CDR3 has 16 residues. The germline V and J ends were trimmed by 6 bases and 0 bases, with 13 bases remaining between them. CDR3: CASKEGHNSGANVLTF. DNA of the CDR3: TGTGCCAGCAAGGAGGGGCACAACTCTGGGGCCAACGTCCTGACTTTC.

This chain uses TRBV5-1 with TRBJ2-5; 10 bases line up with TRBD2. The CDR3 runs to 16 residues. V lost 0 bases to trimming and J lost 5 bases; unmatched junction nucleotides: 7. The germline V gene has CDR1 SGHRS and CDR2 YFSETQ. This CDR3 reads CASSLGGLASVETQYF. The CDR3 nucleotides read TGCGCCAGCAGCTTGGGGGGACTAGCGTCCGTCGAGACCCAGTACTTC.

CDR3 nucleotides: TGCGCCAGCAGCTCGGCGGTAGGGGCCTACGAGCAGTACTTC. Its translation is CASSSAVGAYEQYF. The V gene is TRBV5-1, the J gene TRBJ2-7; a possible D gene is TRBD1 (5 bases). V gave up 3 bases and J gave up 2 bases, with 12 bases separating them. The CDR3 spans 14 residues. CDR1 and CDR2 (germline): SGHRS, YFSETQ.

This sequence joins TRBV19 and TRBJ1-2, with TRBD1 as a possible D gene (5 bases). CDR3 length equals 15 residues. V lost 3 bases and J lost 0, with 11 bases in between. The germline V gene has CDR1 LNHDA and CDR2 SQIVND (reference sequence). The CDR3 DNA follows: TGTGCCAGTAGTATTCATGACAGAGCTAACTATGGCTACACCTTC. This gives the protein CASSIHDRANYGYTF.

The rearrangement joins TRBV14 to TRBJ1-2; possible D gene TRBD1, 6 bases. The germline V and J ends were trimmed by 1 base and 2 bases, with 20 bases remaining between them. Per germline, CDR1 SGHDN and CDR2 FVKESK. The CDR3 extends over 18 amino acids. As DNA, the CDR3 is TGTGCCAGCAGCCAAGCAGAGTCAAGCACGGGACACAACTATGGCTACACCTTC. Translating it yields CASSQAESSTGHNYGYTF.

The chain has TRBV28 and TRBJ1-2, with D possibly being TRBD1 (6 bases). Germline values: CDR1 MDHEN, CDR2 SYDVKM. V was cut by 4 bases and J by 5 bases, with 14 bases left in between. The CDR3 contains 14 residues. Here the CDR3 reads CASSSHGQSYGYTF. CDR3 sequence (DNA): TGTGCCAGCAGTTCTCATGGACAGTCTTATGGCTACACCTTC.

V is TRBV7-2 and J is TRBJ2-6; 9 nucleotides align to TRBD1. Germline V gene sequence: CDR1 SGHTA, CDR2 FQGNSA. The ends lost 3 bases at V and 4 bases at J; junction bases unmatched: 7. The length of the CDR3 is 17 residues. CDR3 amino acids: CASSFVQGAPGANVLTF. CDR3 in DNA: TGTGCCAGCAGCTTCGTACAGGGGGCGCCGGGGGCCAACGTCCTGACTTTC.

The V call is TRBV2, the J call TRBJ2-1, with D perhaps TRBD1 (6 bases). With 4 bases removed from V and 5 bases from J, the gap between germline ends came to 18 bases. Germline values: CDR1 SNHLY, CDR2 FYNNEI. This CDR3 has 16 amino acids. The CDR3, as DNA: TGTGCCAGCAGTGGAGCGGCAGGGGCCCCTGACAATGAGCAGTTCTTC. The encoded protein is CASSGAAGAPDNEQFF.

This chain uses TRBV28 with TRBJ1-4; 9 bases agree with TRBD1. Germline CDR1 MDHEN, CDR2 SYDVKM. CDR3 size: 16 residues. Trimming at V came to 8 bases and at J to 5 bases, leaving 12 bases not matched to a gene. The CDR3 bases are TGTGCCAGCGGGGGGTACGGGACAGGGAAAAATGAAAAACTGTTTTTT. This translates into CASGGYGTGKNEKLFF.

V is TRBV10-3 and J is TRBJ2-6; D is undetermined. The ends were cut back, 5 bases at V and 4 bases at J, with 3 bases in the middle. CDR3 length: 12 residues. The germline V gene encodes CDR1 ENHRY and CDR2 SYGVKD. CDR3 nucleotide sequence: TGTGCCATCAGTCAGGGGGCCAACGTCCTGACTTTC. Translated, it gives CAISQGANVLTF.

This chain connects TRBV12-5 to TRBJ1-2; D perhaps matches TRBD1 (6 bases). Germline V gene data show CDR1 as LGHNT and CDR2 as FRNRAP. The CDR3 is made up of 15 amino acids. The V end lost 4 bases, the J end lost 1 base, and 13 bases lay between the germline ends. This CDR3 is CASGSGGPLNYGYTF. The CDR3 DNA follows: TGTGCTAGTGGTTCGGGGGGCCCCCTTAACTATGGCTACACCTTC.

This chain links TRBV19 with TRBJ1-3, with no clear D. Deletions cut 10 bases from V and 0 bases from J, with 10 bases between. This CDR3 spans 13 amino acids. Germline V lookup: CDR1 LNHDA, CDR2 SQIVND (reference sequence). The CDR3 coding sequence is TGTGCCACCGAACCTAGCTCTGGAAACACCATATATTTT. Translating it yields CATEPSSGNTIYF.

J is TRBJ1-5 and V is TRBV2; D unresolved. CDR3 length: 14 residues. V dropped 2 bases and J dropped 7 bases, with 12 bases sitting between them. Germline V gene lookup returns CDR1 SNHLY and CDR2 FYNNEI. The CDR3 coding sequence is TGTGCCAGCAGTGAAATTCGTCAACCACAGCCCCAGCATTTT. Its protein product is CASSEIRQPQPQHF.

Notes on this clone: In the same sample, other DNA sequences code for this CDR3. This chain links TRBV28 with TRBJ2-3, with D possibly being TRBD1 or TRBD2 (5 bases each). The length of the CDR3 is 15 residues. The germline gives CDR1 MDHEN, CDR2 SYDVKM. Trimming left V 6 bases short and J 5 bases short, with 18 bases between. The CDR3 DNA reads TGTGCCAGCAGCTTGGGTCGAGGGGCCGGAGATACGCAGTATTTT. Translation gives CASSLGRGAGDTQYF.

This clone was seen just once. The chain combines TRBV15 with TRBJ1-5; TRBD1 matches 10 bases. The CDR3 has 16 amino acids. The J segment lost 4 bases and the V segment lost 1 base, leaving 4 bases of the junction unmatched. The germline gives CDR1 LNHNV, CDR2 YYDKDF (reference sequence). This chain's CDR3 is CATSRGQGARNQPQHF. The CDR3 DNA reads as TGTGCCACCAGCAGAGGACAGGGGGCTAGGAATCAGCCCCAGCATTTT.